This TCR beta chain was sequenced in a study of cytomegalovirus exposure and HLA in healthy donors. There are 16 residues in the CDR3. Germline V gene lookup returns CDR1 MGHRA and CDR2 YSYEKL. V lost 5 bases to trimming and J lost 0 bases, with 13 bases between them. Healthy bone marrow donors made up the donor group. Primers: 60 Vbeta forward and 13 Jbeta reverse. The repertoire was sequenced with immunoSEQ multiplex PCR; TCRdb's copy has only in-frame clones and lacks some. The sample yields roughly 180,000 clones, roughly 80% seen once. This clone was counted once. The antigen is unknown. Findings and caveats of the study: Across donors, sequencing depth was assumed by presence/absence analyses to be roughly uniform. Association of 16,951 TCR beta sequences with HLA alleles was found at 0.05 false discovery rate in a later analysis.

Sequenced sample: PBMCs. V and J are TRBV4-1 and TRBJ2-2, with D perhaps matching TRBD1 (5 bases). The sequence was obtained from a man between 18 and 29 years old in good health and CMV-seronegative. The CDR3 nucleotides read TGCGCCAGCAGCGTTAGGATGGGGCCGAACACCGGGGAGCTGTTTTTT. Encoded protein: CASSVRMGPNTGELFF.